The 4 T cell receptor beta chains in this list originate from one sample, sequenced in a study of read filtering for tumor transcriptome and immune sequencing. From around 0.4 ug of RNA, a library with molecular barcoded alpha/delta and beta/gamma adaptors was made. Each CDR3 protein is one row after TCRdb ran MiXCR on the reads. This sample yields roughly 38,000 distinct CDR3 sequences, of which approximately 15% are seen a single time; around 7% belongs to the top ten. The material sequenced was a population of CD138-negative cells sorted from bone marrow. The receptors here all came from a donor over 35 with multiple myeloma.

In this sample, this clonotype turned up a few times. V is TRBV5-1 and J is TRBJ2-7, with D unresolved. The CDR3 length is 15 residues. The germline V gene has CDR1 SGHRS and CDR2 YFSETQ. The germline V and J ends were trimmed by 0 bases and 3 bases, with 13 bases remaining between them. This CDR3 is CASSLVGGQLYEQYF. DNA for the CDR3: TGCGCCAGCAGCTTGGTGGGTGGGCAGCTCTACGAGCAGTACTTC.

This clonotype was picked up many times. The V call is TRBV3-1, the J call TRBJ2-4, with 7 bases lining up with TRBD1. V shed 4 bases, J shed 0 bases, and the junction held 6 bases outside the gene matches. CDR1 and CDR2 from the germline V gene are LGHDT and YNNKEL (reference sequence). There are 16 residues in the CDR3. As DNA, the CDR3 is TGTGCCAGCAGCCCTTCAGGGGGTCTAGCCAAAAACATTCAGTACTTC. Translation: CASSPSGGLAKNIQYF.

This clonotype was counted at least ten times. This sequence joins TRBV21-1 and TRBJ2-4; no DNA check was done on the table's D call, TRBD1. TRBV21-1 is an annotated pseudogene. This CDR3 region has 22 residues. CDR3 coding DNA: TGTGCCAGCAGCAAAGGAGCCCCCGGACAGGGAGAGGGGGCTTCAGCCAAAAACATTCAGTACTTC. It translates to CASSKGAPGQGEGASAKNIQYF.

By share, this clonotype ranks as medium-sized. The CDR3 DNA is TGTGCCAGCAGCTTACAGGGACTAGGCCTTCGGGAGCAGTTCTTC. Residues: CASSLQGLGLREQFF. The chain is built from TRBV11-2 and TRBJ2-1; 8 bases are a match to TRBD2. The germline V gene encodes CDR1 SGHAT and CDR2 FQNNGV. This CDR3 is 15 amino acids long. Trimming cost V 2 bases and J 10 bases; bases outside gene matches: 10.